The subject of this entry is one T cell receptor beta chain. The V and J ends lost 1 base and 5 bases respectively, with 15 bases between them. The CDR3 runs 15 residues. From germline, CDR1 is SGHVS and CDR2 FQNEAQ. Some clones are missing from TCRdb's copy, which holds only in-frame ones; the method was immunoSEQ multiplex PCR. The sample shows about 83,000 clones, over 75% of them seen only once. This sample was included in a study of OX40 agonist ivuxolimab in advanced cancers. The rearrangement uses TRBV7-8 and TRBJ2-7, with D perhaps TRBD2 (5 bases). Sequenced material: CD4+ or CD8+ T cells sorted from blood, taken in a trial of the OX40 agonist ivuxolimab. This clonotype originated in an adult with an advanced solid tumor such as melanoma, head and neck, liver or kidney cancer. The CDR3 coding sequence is TGTGCCAGCAGCTTAGGTCCGCAGGCCGGGGACGAGCAGTACTTC. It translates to CASSLGPQAGDEQYF.